This T cell receptor beta chain was sequenced for a study of regulatory T cells in long-lasting Graves disease. The V and J ends lost 5 bases and 2 bases, in that order; junction bases with no gene match: 8. The CDR3 totals 14 residues. Germline V gene data show CDR1 as DFQATT and CDR2 as SNEGSKA (reference sequence). The authors built TCR beta libraries using iRepertoire HTBI primers and Arm-PCR of CDR3 regions. One entry per CDR3 protein, called by TCRdb with MiXCR from the multiplex PCR reads. The repertoire includes about 430,000 distinct CDR3 sequences, roughly 21% of them detected once, and roughly an eighth sits in the top ten. Time point reported: persistent/refractory GD, antithyroid drugs over 5 years with positive TRAb. The authors made the TCR library using RNA they extracted from PBMCs. Concerning this clonotype: Antigen: not known.

Study-level points and caveats: Results may be inaccurate due to the small sample size.

The rearrangement uses TRBV20-1 and TRBJ2-5; TRBD1 aligns across 7 bases. This clonotype originated in a female donor with Graves disease. The sample here was peripheral blood mononuclear cells (PBMCs), taken when the disease was refractory, from a patient treated with antithyroid drugs. CDR3 in amino acids: CSAYTPGQQETQYF. CDR3 nucleotide sequence: TGCAGTGCTTATACTCCGGGACAGCAAGAGACCCAGTACTTC.